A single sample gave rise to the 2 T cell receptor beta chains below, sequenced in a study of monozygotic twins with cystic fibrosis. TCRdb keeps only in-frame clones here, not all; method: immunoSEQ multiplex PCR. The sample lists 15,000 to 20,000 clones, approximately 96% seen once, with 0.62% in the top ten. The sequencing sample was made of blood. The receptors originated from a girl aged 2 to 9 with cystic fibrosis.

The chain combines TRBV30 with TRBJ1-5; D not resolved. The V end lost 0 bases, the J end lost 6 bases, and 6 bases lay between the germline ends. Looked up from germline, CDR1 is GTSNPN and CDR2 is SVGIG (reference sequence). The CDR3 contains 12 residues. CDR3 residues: CAWSVRGQPQHF. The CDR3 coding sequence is TGTGCCTGGAGTGTACGGGGTCAGCCCCAGCATTTT.

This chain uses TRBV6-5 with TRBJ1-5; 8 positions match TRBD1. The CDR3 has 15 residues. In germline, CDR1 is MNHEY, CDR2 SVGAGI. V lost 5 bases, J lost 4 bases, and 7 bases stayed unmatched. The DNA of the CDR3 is TGTGCCAGCAGTATAGGAACAGGGGGGAATCAGCCCCAGCATTTT. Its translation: CASSIGTGGNQPQHF.